This TCR beta chain was identified during a study of beta chain features in type 1 diabetes. What was sequenced were expressed TCRB transcripts, since all of the isolated RNA had been reverse transcribed. The repertoire was sequenced with immunoSEQ multiplex PCR; TCRdb's copy has only in-frame clones and lacks some. In the table there are about 900,000 clones, roughly 16% of which are singletons. This clone turned up a few times. This clonotype was obtained from a woman younger than 30 in good health. The source material was naive CD4+ T cells from blood.

DNA of the CDR3: TGTGCCAGCAGTGAGCGGAGTCGGATCTCAGATACGCAGTATTTT. As protein: CASSERSRISDTQYF. This chain connects TRBV2 to TRBJ2-3; no firm D call. The CDR3 consists of 15 residues. Trimming stripped 3 bases from V and 4 bases from J, with 14 bases between. Germline CDR1 SNHLY, CDR2 FYNNEI. The whole variable domain, remainder taken from reference TRBV2 and TRBJ2-3, is EPEVTQTPSHQVTQMGQEVILRCVPISNHLYFYWYRQILGQKVEFLVSFYNNEISEKSEIFDDQFSVERPDGSNFTLKIRSTKLEDSAMYFCASSERSRISDTQYFGPGTRLTVL.